This T cell receptor beta chain was obtained from a study of T cells in Graves' hyperthyroidism and ophthalmopathy. A patient was excluded if there was uncontrolled infection, other autoimmune disease, pregnancy or lactation. The junction had 17 bases not matched to a gene; V was cut back by 3 bases and J by 9 bases. CDR1 is SGHTA, CDR2 FQGTGA, per germline. CDR3 length: 18 residues. Study results and limitations: Appearing also in blood were most of the thyroid clonotypes expanded above 0.001.

Worth noting for this clonotype: What it binds is unknown.

Regions amplified from RNA transcripts were the TCR beta CDR3 regions. First-round RT-PCR targeting the TCR CDR3 was performed with the HTBI primer set. TCRdb processed the multiplex PCR reads anew with MiXCR; each CDR3 protein has one entry. Here the sample spans 450,000 to 700,000 distinct CDR3 sequences, around 46% being singletons. The TCR comes from an adult woman with Graves' disease, either hyperthyroidism or ophthalmopathy (not recorded which). The sample was peripheral blood or thyroid tissue (not recorded which). The rearrangement uses TRBV7-3 and TRBJ2-6; TRBD1 matches 7 bases. CDR3 in amino acids: CASSFFRDSGRGFNVLTF. CDR3 sequence (DNA): TGTGCCAGCAGCTTCTTCCGGGACAGCGGCAGGGGGTTCAACGTCCTGACTTTC.